The 30 T cell receptor beta chains presented below share a single source sample, sequenced in a study of OX40 agonist ivuxolimab in advanced cancers. Libraries came from the immunoSEQ multiplex PCR assay. TCRdb mirrors the immuneACCESS table, restricted to in-frame sequences. Some clones are absent from its copies; in checked studies, under half trace to an unresolved V gene, and the reason for the others is unknown. For this sample the table gives 70,000 to 100,000 clones, of which less than 90% were detected only once. The ten largest account for 1.1% of the sample. The sequencing here drew on CD4+ or CD8+ T cells sorted from blood, taken in a trial of the OX40 agonist ivuxolimab. These receptors were collected from an adult with an advanced solid tumor such as melanoma, head and neck, liver or kidney cancer.

The chain combines TRBV7-2 with TRBJ1-1; TRBD1 matches at 8 bases. Per germline, CDR1 SGHTA and CDR2 FQGNSA. The CDR3 is 14 amino acids. With V trimmed by 5 bases and J by 4 bases, 6 bases remained unmatched. The CDR3 nucleotides are TGTGCCAGCAGCACCACAGGGGGAAGCACTGAAGCTTTCTTT. This codes for CASSTTGGSTEAFF.

This chain uses TRBV30 with TRBJ1-1; TRBD1 is a possible D gene (6 bases). From germline, CDR1 is GTSNPN and CDR2 SVGIG (reference sequence). The ends were cut back, 0 bases at V and 5 bases at J, with 16 bases in the middle. This CDR3 region has 15 residues. The CDR3 here is CAWSVLGGDRTEAFF. CDR3 DNA sequence: TGTGCCTGGAGTGTACTAGGGGGAGATCGGACTGAAGCTTTCTTT.

The gene calls are TRBV5-4 and TRBJ1-2; 8 bases are shared with TRBD1. V dropped 4 bases and J dropped 8; count of bases not matched to a gene: 7. The CDR3 sequence is 13 residues long. Germline assignment: CDR1 SGHNT and CDR2 YYREEE (reference sequence). The DNA for the CDR3 is TGTGCCAGCAGCGCCGGGCAGGGGGCGGGCTACACCTTC. It yields the protein CASSAGQGAGYTF. Together with reference TRBV5-4 and TRBJ1-2, the CDR3 gives the full variable domain: ETGVTQSPTHLIKTRGQQVTLRCSSQSGHNTVSWYQQALGQGPQFIFQYYREEENGRGNFPPRFSGLQFPNYSSELNVNALELDDSALYLCASSAGQGAGYTFGSGTRLTVV.

DNA of the CDR3: TGTGCCAGCAGCCCCACCCGACCAGATACGCAGTATTTT. This translates into CASSPTRPDTQYF. This chain links TRBV11-2 with TRBJ2-3; D is unclear. CDR3 length equals 13 residues. Germline assignment: CDR1 SGHAT and CDR2 FQNNGV. The V and J ends lost 5 bases and 4 bases respectively, with 10 bases between them.

This CDR3 is CASSEGATNQPQHF. The DNA for the CDR3 is TGTGCCAGCAGTGAGGGTGCGACCAATCAGCCCCAGCATTTT. The chain carries TRBV2 and TRBJ1-5, with D unclear. V was cut by 3 bases and J by 3 bases, with 9 bases left in between. Germline V gene sequence: CDR1 SNHLY, CDR2 FYNNEI. This CDR3 is 14 amino acids long.

As regards this clone: Other DNA sequences in this sample translate to the same CDR3. This chain joins TRBV7-2 and TRBJ2-2; 9 nucleotides match TRBD1. Germline values: CDR1 SGHTA, CDR2 FQGNSA. The CDR3 is 15 amino acids. V trimming: 1 base; J trimming: 6 bases; junction bases outside the gene matches: 3. CDR3 residues: CASSLGTGEAGELFF. CDR3 in DNA: TGTGCCAGCAGCTTAGGGACAGGGGAGGCCGGGGAGCTGTTTTTT.

This clone has more than one count but fewer than ten. The chain uses TRBV30 and TRBJ1-5, with D hard to call. Germline V gives CDR1 GTSNPN, CDR2 SVGIG (reference sequence). This CDR3 comprises 14 residues. The V gene lost 1 base and the J gene lost 6 bases, with 13 bases spanning the gap. The CDR3 DNA reads TGTGCCTGGAGTGAGGAGAGTATGGGTCAGCCCCAGCATTTT. The encoded protein is CAWSEESMGQPQHF.

The DNA for the CDR3 is TGTGCCACCAGCAGATTACCAGGGTACGGGGCCAACGTCCTGACTTTC. This encodes CATSRLPGYGANVLTF. The chain couples TRBV15 to TRBJ2-6, with D possibly matching TRBD1 (5 bases). From germline, CDR1 is LNHNV and CDR2 YYDKDF (reference sequence). With 2 bases removed from V and 4 bases from J, the gap between germline ends came to 12 bases. There are 16 residues in the CDR3.

This chain links TRBV5-1 with TRBJ2-5, with 10 nucleotides matching TRBD1. Unmatched junction bases numbered 6, after V lost 4 bases and J lost 3 bases. This CDR3 has 15 residues. Germline-derived CDR1 and CDR2 are SGHRS and YFSETQ. Here the CDR3 reads CASSLGQGREETQYF. As DNA, the CDR3 is TGCGCCAGCAGCCTGGGACAGGGGAGAGAAGAGACCCAGTACTTC.

The chain has TRBV11-2 and TRBJ2-3; 11 positions match TRBD1. The CDR3 loop spans 15 amino acids. Germline trimming cut 3 bases from V and 3 bases from J; bases unmatched to any gene: 2. The V gene's germline CDR1 is SGHAT and CDR2 FQNNGV. The CDR3 region has the DNA TGTGCCAGCAGCTTCAGGGACAGGGGGACAGATACGCAGTATTTT. Translating gives CASSFRDRGTDTQYF.

This clone was seen more than once but under ten times. The chain couples TRBV4-1 to TRBJ1-2; the D is unclear. V was clipped by 2 bases and J by 4 bases, with 11 bases between them. This CDR3 has 14 residues. Per germline, CDR1 MGHRA and CDR2 YSYEKL. CDR3 DNA sequence: TGCGCCAGCAGCCAACCAGGCTGGGTCTATGGCTACACCTTC. Amino acids: CASSQPGWVYGYTF.

The chain is built from TRBV27 and TRBJ2-2; TRBD1 or TRBD2 may be the D gene (5 bases each). This CDR3 is 16 amino acids long. Trimming took off 5 bases at V and 7 bases at J, with 20 bases between the two ends. The germline CDR1 and CDR2 sequences are MNHEY and SMNVEV (reference sequence). Here the CDR3 DNA reads TGTGCCAGCAGTGATAGGGGTCACCTTGGAGGCGGGGAGCTGTTTTTT. Its translation: CASSDRGHLGGGELFF.

V gene TRBV28 combines with J gene TRBJ2-7; no reliable D call. The CDR3 spans 12 residues. Germline V gives CDR1 MDHEN, CDR2 SYDVKM. V was clipped by 5 bases and J by 9 bases, with 14 bases between them. Here the CDR3 reads CASSPPDLRQYF. The CDR3, as DNA: TGTGCCAGCAGTCCCCCCGACTTGAGGCAGTACTTC.

The V call is TRBV6-6, the J call TRBJ1-5, with no clear D. This CDR3 is built from 14 residues. The V end was cut by 2 bases, the J end by 4 bases, with 9 bases between. Germline values: CDR1 MNHNY, CDR2 SVGAGI (reference sequence). The CDR3 bases are TGTGCCAGCAGTTACGCGGCAGATAATCAGCCCCAGCATTTT. This encodes CASSYAADNQPQHF.

The CDR3 protein is CASSQKMGQGLYGYTF. DNA of the CDR3: TGCGCCAGCAGCCAAAAGATGGGACAGGGTCTCTATGGCTACACCTTC. This chain connects TRBV4-1 to TRBJ1-2, with 9 bases matching TRBD1. This CDR3 is 16 amino acids long. V gave up 2 bases and J gave up 4 bases; unmatched junction bases: 8. The germline CDR1 and CDR2 sequences are MGHRA and YSYEKL.

This clone showed up just once. The rearrangement links TRBV4-1 to TRBJ2-3; possibly TRBD1 for D (6 bases). Trimming took off 5 bases at V and 3 bases at J, with 15 bases between the two ends. CDR1 is MGHRA, CDR2 YSYEKL, per germline. The CDR3 is made up of 15 amino acids. CDR3 sequence (DNA): TGCGCCAGCAGCAACTTACAGGGTCCGACAGATACGCAGTATTTT. Translation: CASSNLQGPTDTQYF.

This rearrangement joins TRBV6-6 to TRBJ1-2; TRBD1 agrees at 10 bases. Germline V gene data show CDR1 as MNHNY and CDR2 as SVGAGI (reference sequence). This CDR3 region has 15 residues. Trimming at V came to 0 bases and at J to 2 bases, leaving 0 bases not matched to a gene. CDR3 sequence (DNA): TGTGCCAGCAGTTACTCGACAGGGGGCAACTATGGCTACACCTTC. As protein: CASSYSTGGNYGYTF.

This clone appeared once. The chain links TRBV11-2 to TRBJ2-2; the D gene is possibly TRBD1 (6 bases). The V gene lost 0 bases and the J gene lost 5 bases, with 10 bases spanning the gap. This CDR3 spans 15 amino acids. The V gene's germline CDR1 is SGHAT and CDR2 FQNNGV. The CDR3 spells CASSLEARGTGELFF. The CDR3 DNA is TGTGCCAGCAGCTTAGAGGCCAGGGGAACCGGGGAGCTGTTTTTT.

Details on this clone: This specimen includes other DNA sequences encoding the same CDR3. The rearrangement uses TRBV7-2 and TRBJ2-7, with 9 positions matching TRBD2. With V trimmed by 3 bases and J by 0 bases, 6 bases remained unmatched. Germline V gene sequence: CDR1 SGHTA, CDR2 FQGNSA. CDR3 length equals 16 residues. The CDR3 loop is CASSLGASGDSYEQYF. The CDR3 DNA follows: TGTGCCAGCAGCTTGGGTGCTAGCGGGGACTCCTACGAGCAGTACTTC. Full variable domain (outside the CDR3, taken from reference TRBV7-2 and TRBJ2-7): GAGVSQSPSNKVTEKGKDVELRCDPISGHTALYWYRQSLGQGLEFLIYFQGNSAPDKSGLPSDRFSAERTGGSVSTLTIQRTQQEDSAVYLCASSLGASGDSYEQYFGPGTRLTVT.

The chain uses TRBV5-1 and TRBJ1-1, with D perhaps TRBD1 (5 bases). This CDR3 region has 15 residues. CDR1 and CDR2 (germline): SGHRS, YFSETQ. Trimming removed 0 bases at V and 1 base at J, with 10 bases between. The CDR3 nucleotides are TGCGCCAGCAGCTTGGAAGGGGACCCGAACACTGAAGCTTTCTTT. It yields the protein CASSLEGDPNTEAFF. Combining the CDR3 with reference TRBV5-1 and TRBJ1-1 gives the whole variable domain KAGVTQTPRYLIKTRGQQVTLSCSPISGHRSVSWYQQTPGQGLQFLFEYFSETQRNKGNFPGRFSGRQFSNSRSEMNVSTLELGDSALYLCASSLEGDPNTEAFFGQGTRLTVV.

The CDR3 spells CSTRTGDGNTIYF. The CDR3, as DNA: TGCAGCACCCGGACAGGTGACGGAAACACCATATATTTT. The chain has TRBV29-1 and TRBJ1-3; the match to TRBD1 covers 7 bases. Germline CDR1 and CDR2: SQVTM and ANQGSEA. With V trimmed by 8 bases and J by 4 bases, 8 bases remained unmatched. The CDR3 totals 13 residues.

The chain combines TRBV11-3 with TRBJ2-3; no clear D. There are 15 residues in the CDR3. Per the germline V gene, CDR1 is SGHNT and CDR2 is YENEEA. Trimming shortened V by 3 bases and J by 0 bases, and 10 bases separated the two germline ends. CDR3 DNA: TGTGCCAGCAGCTTGAACCTGATTAGCACAGATACGCAGTATTTT. It specifies CASSLNLISTDTQYF.

This rearrangement joins TRBV28 to TRBJ1-3; D is unclear. CDR3 length: 16 residues. Trimming pared 7 bases from V and 5 bases from J, leaving 21 bases between. Germline V gene lookup returns CDR1 MDHEN and CDR2 SYDVKM. CDR3 protein: CASTATFSGGRNTIYF. The CDR3 region has the DNA TGTGCCAGCACCGCTACTTTCTCCGGAGGGAGAAACACCATATATTTT.

This chain connects TRBV6-1 to TRBJ1-2; 9 bases line up with TRBD1. Losses at the gene ends were 4 bases for V and 4 bases for J; bases not matched to a gene: 4. The length of the CDR3 is 14 residues. Germline CDR1 and CDR2: MNHNS and SASEGT. CDR3 in DNA: TGTGCCAGCAGTGTGGGACAGGGTCCCTATGGCTACACCTTC. Protein product: CASSVGQGPYGYTF.

This chain joins TRBV5-1 and TRBJ1-4; TRBD1 matches 9 bases. Trimming cost V 2 bases and J 5 bases; bases outside gene matches: 4. The CDR3 runs to 15 residues. Germline V lookup: CDR1 SGHRS, CDR2 YFSETQ. The CDR3 bases are TGCGCCAGCAGCTTCACCGGGACAGGGAATGAAAAACTGTTTTTT. It yields the protein CASSFTGTGNEKLFF. Combining the CDR3 with reference TRBV5-1 and TRBJ1-4 gives the whole variable domain KAGVTQTPRYLIKTRGQQVTLSCSPISGHRSVSWYQQTPGQGLQFLFEYFSETQRNKGNFPGRFSGRQFSNSRSEMNVSTLELGDSALYLCASSFTGTGNEKLFFGSGTQLSVL.

J is TRBJ1-2 and V is TRBV6-5; no firm D call. The CDR3 loop spans 14 amino acids. Germline CDR1 is MNHEY and CDR2 is SVGAGI. Deletions cut 5 bases from V and 5 bases from J, with 15 bases between. The CDR3 protein is CASSSGMGLYGYTF. CDR3 sequence (DNA): TGTGCCAGCAGTAGTGGGATGGGATTGTATGGCTACACCTTC.

The V gene is TRBV7-2, the J gene TRBJ2-7; D unclear. Trimming took off 1 base at V and 3 bases at J, with 7 bases between the two ends. Germline V gene sequence: CDR1 SGHTA, CDR2 FQGNSA. There are 13 residues in the CDR3. The CDR3 loop is CASSLERSYEQYF. CDR3 sequence (DNA): TGTGCCAGCAGCTTAGAACGCAGCTACGAGCAGTACTTC.

The chain links TRBV11-2 to TRBJ1-6; D gene unclear. The CDR3 runs 19 residues. Per the germline V gene, CDR1 is SGHAT and CDR2 is FQNNGV. Trimming shortened V by 0 bases and J by 0 bases, and 15 bases separated the two germline ends. The CDR3: CASSLDGFQRSSYNSPLHF. In nucleotides, the CDR3 is TGTGCCAGCAGCTTAGATGGATTCCAACGGAGCTCCTATAATTCACCCCTCCACTTT.

The chain joins TRBV10-2 to TRBJ1-4; 8 bases are shared with TRBD1. This CDR3 contains 15 residues. The trim removed 5 bases at V and 5 bases at J, leaving 7 bases unmatched. The germline V gene encodes CDR1 WSHSY and CDR2 SAAADI. The CDR3 here is CASSPGDRYNEKLFF. The CDR3 region has the DNA TGCGCCAGCAGTCCGGGGGACAGGTACAATGAAAAACTGTTTTTT.

The rearrangement joins TRBV6-5 to TRBJ2-1; possibly TRBD2 for D (5 bases). Deletions cut 0 bases from V and 0 bases from J, with 9 bases between. CDR3 length: 16 amino acids. Germline V gene data show CDR1 as MNHEY and CDR2 as SVGAGI. The CDR3 DNA follows: TGTGCCAGCAGTTACTCATCGGGAAGCTCCTACAATGAGCAGTTCTTC. Protein: CASSYSSGSSYNEQFF.